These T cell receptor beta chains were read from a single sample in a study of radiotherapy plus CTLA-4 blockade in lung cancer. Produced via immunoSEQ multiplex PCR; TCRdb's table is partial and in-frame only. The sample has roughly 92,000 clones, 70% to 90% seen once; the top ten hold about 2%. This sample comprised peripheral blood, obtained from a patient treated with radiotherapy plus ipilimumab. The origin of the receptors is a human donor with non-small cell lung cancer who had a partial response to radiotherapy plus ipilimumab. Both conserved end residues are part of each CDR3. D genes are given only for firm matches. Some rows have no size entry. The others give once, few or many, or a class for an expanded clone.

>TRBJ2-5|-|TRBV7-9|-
CASTEGGRETQYF
TGTGCCAGCACCGAGGGAGGAAGAGAGACCCAGTACTTC
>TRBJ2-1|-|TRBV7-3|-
CASTKEGRPYNEQFF
TGTGCCAGCACCAAAGAGGGGAGGCCCTACAATGAGCAGTTCTTC
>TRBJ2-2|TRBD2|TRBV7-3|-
CASSLTSGANTGELFF
TGTGCCAGCAGCTTAACTAGCGGGGCGAACACCGGGGAGCTGTTTTTT
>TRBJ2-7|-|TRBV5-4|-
CASSLEAGRSNEQYF
TGTGCCAGCAGCTTGGAGGCGGGACGGAGCAACGAGCAGTACTTC
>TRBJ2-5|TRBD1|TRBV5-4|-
CASSLSYDRGHGTQYF
TGTGCCAGCAGCCTCTCCTACGACAGGGGACATGGGACCCAGTACTTC
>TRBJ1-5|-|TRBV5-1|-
CASSIGPDTNQPQHF
TGCGCCAGCAGCATAGGCCCGGACACCAATCAGCCCCAGCATTTT
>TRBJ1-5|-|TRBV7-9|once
CASSLEGPGDQPQHF
TGTGCCAGCAGCTTAGAAGGTCCCGGGGATCAGCCCCAGCATTTT
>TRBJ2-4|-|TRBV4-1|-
CASSQVGTRGTRGNIQYF
TGCGCCAGCAGCCAAGTTGGGACTCGGGGGACGAGGGGAAACATTCAGTACTTC
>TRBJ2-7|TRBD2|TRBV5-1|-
CASSWGTSGTYEQYF
TGCGCCAGCAGCTGGGGGACTAGCGGAACCTACGAGCAGTACTTC
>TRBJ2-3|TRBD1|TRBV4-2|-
CASSPTGQGLATDTQYF
TGTGCCAGCAGCCCGACGGGACAGGGTCTTGCCACAGATACGCAGTATTTT
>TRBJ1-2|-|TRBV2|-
CASSAKGGYGYTF
TGTGCCAGCAGTGCGAAGGGCGGGTATGGCTACACCTTC
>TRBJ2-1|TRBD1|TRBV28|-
CASPPPGQGYNEQFF
TGTGCCAGCCCTCCGCCCGGACAGGGCTACAATGAGCAGTTCTTC
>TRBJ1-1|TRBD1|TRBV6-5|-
CASSSGGFTEAFF
TGTGCCAGCAGTTCAGGGGGATTTACTGAAGCTTTCTTT
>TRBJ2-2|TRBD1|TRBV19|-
CASSISRGRDTGELFF
TGTGCCAGTAGTATTTCCAGGGGGCGCGACACCGGGGAGCTGTTTTTT
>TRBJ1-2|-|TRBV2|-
CASEEQGGGGYTF
TGTGCCAGCGAAGAACAGGGTGGAGGTGGCTACACCTTC
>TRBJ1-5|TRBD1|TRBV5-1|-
CASSPGDRQNQPQHF
TGCGCCAGCAGCCCGGGGGACAGACAAAATCAGCCCCAGCATTTT
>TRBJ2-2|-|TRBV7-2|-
CASSHRTRERYSTGELFF
TGTGCCAGCAGCCATAGAACAAGGGAGCGGTATTCCACCGGGGAGCTGTTTTTT
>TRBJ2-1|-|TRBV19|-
CASSISIAGNEQFF
TGTGCCAGTAGTATTTCGATTGCGGGCAATGAGCAGTTCTTC
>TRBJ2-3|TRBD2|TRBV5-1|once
CASSLFPTETSGRSDTQYF
TGCGCCAGCAGCTTGTTTCCCACGGAGACTAGCGGGAGGTCAGATACGCAGTATTTT
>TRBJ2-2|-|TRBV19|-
CASSGRRGEAGELFF
TGTGCCAGTAGTGGAAGGAGGGGAGAGGCCGGGGAGCTGTTTTTT
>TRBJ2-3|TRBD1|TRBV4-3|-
CASSQDKGAGTDTQYF
TGCGCCAGCAGCCAAGATAAGGGGGCTGGCACAGATACGCAGTATTTT
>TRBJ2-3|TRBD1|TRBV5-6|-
CASRGQGFTDTQYF
TGTGCCAGCAGGGGACAGGGGTTCACAGATACGCAGTATTTT
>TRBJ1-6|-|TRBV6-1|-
CASRRQGNSPLHF
TGTGCCAGTCGTCGGCAGGGCAATTCACCCCTCCACTTT
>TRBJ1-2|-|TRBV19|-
CASTPDSFYGYTF
TGTGCCAGTACTCCCGACAGCTTCTATGGCTACACCTTC
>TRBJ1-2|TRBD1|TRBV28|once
CASSPPGDRVYGYTF
TGTGCCAGCAGTCCCCCGGGGGACAGAGTCTATGGCTACACCTTC
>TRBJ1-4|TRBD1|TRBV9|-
CASSTIPTGGSEKLFF
TGTGCCAGCAGCACCATACCGACAGGGGGTAGTGAAAAACTGTTTTTT
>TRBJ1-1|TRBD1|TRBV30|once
CAWRAQGSTEAFF
TGTGCCTGGAGGGCACAGGGGAGCACTGAAGCTTTCTTT
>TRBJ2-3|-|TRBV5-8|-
CASSQIRGTQYF
TGTGCCAGCAGCCAAATCAGGGGTACGCAGTATTTT
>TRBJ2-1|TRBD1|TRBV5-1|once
CAGSLAPGGTHNEQFF
TGCGCCGGCAGCTTGGCCCCAGGGGGTACCCACAATGAGCAGTTCTTC
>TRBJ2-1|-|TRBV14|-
CASSQAGFGEQFF
TGTGCCAGCAGCCAAGCAGGGTTCGGAGAGCAGTTCTTC
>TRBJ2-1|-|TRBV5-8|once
CASSLALSSWNSYNEQFF
TGTGCCAGCAGCTTGGCCTTGTCTAGCTGGAACTCCTACAATGAGCAGTTCTTC
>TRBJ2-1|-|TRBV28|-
CASSLGQGQFF
TGTGCCAGCAGCCTGGGGCAGGGACAGTTCTTC
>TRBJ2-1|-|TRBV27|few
CASSWGPREHNEQFF
TGTGCCAGCAGTTGGGGCCCACGAGAGCACAATGAGCAGTTCTTC
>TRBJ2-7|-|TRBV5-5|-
CASSLGAVATYEQYF
TGTGCCAGCAGCTTGGGGGCAGTCGCCACCTACGAGCAGTACTTC
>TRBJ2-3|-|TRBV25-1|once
CASSELTTSSTDTQYF
TGTGCCAGCAGTGAATTGACGACTTCTAGCACAGATACGCAGTATTTT
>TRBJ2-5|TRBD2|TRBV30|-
CAWRIAGTETQYF
TGTGCCTGGAGAATAGCGGGAACGGAGACCCAGTACTTC
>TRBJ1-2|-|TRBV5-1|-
CASSLGTKGYGYGYTF
TGCGCCAGCAGCTTGGGGACAAAAGGGTATGGCTATGGCTACACCTTC
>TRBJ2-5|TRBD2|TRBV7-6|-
CASSSIRTDGRGETQYF
TGTGCCAGCAGCAGTATACGGACGGACGGGAGGGGAGAGACCCAGTACTTC
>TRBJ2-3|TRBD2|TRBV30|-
CAWNRLATDTQYF
TGTGCCTGGAACCGACTAGCTACAGATACGCAGTATTTT
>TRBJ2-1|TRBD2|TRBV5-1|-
CASSQRRASGSTHNEQFF
TGCGCCAGCAGCCAGCGACGAGCGAGCGGGAGTACCCACAATGAGCAGTTCTTC
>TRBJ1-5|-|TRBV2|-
CASNPGKNQPQHF
TGTGCCAGCAATCCCGGTAAAAATCAGCCCCAGCATTTT
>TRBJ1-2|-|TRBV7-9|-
CASSPRDAGIGYTF
TGTGCCAGCAGCCCGAGGGATGCGGGGATCGGCTACACCTTC
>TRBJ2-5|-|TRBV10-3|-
CAISPTGLQETQYF
TGTGCCATCAGTCCTACAGGGTTGCAAGAGACCCAGTACTTC
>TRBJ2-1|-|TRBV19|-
CASSIASRRSSGSEQFF
TGTGCCAGTAGTATAGCCAGTAGGAGGTCGTCAGGTAGTGAGCAGTTCTTC
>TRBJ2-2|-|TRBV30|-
CAWSRAGITGELFF
TGTGCCTGGAGTAGGGCGGGAATCACCGGGGAGCTGTTTTTT
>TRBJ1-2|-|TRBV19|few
CASSNHTGSYGYTF
TGTGCCAGTAGTAACCACACAGGGAGCTATGGCTACACCTTC
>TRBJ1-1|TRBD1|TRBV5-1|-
CASSFTGGTEAFF
TGCGCCAGCAGCTTCACAGGGGGCACTGAAGCTTTCTTT
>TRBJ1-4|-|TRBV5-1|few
CASSSWGQANEKLFF
TGCGCCAGCAGCTCTTGGGGGCAGGCTAATGAAAAACTGTTTTTT
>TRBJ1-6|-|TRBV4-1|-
CASSQEGRAYNSPLHF
TGCGCCAGCAGCCAAGAAGGTCGGGCCTATAATTCACCCCTCCACTTT
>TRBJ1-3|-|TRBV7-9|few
CASSHRDSGNTIYF
TGTGCCAGCAGCCATCGGGACTCTGGAAACACCATATATTTT
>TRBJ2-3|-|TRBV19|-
CASSIEDTSTDTQYF
TGTGCCAGTAGTATCGAGGACACTAGCACAGATACGCAGTATTTT
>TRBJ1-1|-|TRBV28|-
CASTSGRNTEAFF
TGTGCCAGCACCAGCGGGAGGAACACTGAAGCTTTCTTT
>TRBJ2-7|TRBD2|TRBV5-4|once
CASSLHSGGPNEQYF
TGTGCCAGCAGCTTGCATTCGGGAGGGCCTAACGAGCAGTACTTC